This TCR beta chain originates from a study of shared clonotypes between healthy human individuals. Study-wide findings and caveats: The study generally estimated greater richness for naive than memory subsets. Among non-shared clonotypes, generation probabilities were lower than among those shared by all four donors.

Partitioning of CD4+ cells yielded a CD45RA+ naive subset and a CD45RA-negative memory subset. Details on this clone: Its antigen remains unidentified.

Each subset's genomic DNA was split evenly across several immunoSEQ plates. TCRdb's copy holds only in-frame clones and misses some; the assay was immunoSEQ multiplex PCR. The sample lists 170,000 or so clones, approximately 60% occurring once. The V end lost 0 bases, the J end lost 6 bases, and 12 bases lay between the germline ends. Germline V gene data show CDR1 as SGHTA and CDR2 as FQGTGA. CDR3 length: 15 residues. The receptor comes from a man aged 25 to 40 in good health. Material: memory CD4+ T cells sorted from blood. Subset specified: CD45RA-negative fraction. The rearrangement links TRBV7-3 to TRBJ2-1, with unresolved D. The DNA for the CDR3 is TGTGCCAGCAGCTTAACCCAGTTGAAGCGCAATGAGCAGTTCTTC. It codes for CASSLTQLKRNEQFF.